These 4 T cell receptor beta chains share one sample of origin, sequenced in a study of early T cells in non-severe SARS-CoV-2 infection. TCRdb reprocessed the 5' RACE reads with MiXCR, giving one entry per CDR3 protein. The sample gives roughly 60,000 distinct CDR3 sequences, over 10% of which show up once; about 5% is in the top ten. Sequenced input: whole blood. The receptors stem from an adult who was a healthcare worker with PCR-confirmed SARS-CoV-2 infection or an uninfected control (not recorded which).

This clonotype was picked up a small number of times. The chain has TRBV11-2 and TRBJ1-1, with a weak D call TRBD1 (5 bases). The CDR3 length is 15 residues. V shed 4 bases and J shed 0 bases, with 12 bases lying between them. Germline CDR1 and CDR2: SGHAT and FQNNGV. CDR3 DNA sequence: TGTGCCAGCAGCTCCATGGGGGGACTGAACACTGAAGCTTTCTTT. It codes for CASSSMGGLNTEAFF.

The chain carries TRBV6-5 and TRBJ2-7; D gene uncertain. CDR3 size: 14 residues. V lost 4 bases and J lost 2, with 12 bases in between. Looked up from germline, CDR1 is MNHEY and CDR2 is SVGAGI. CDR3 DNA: TGTGCCAGCAGTTTGGGTCCGTCACCCTACGAGCAGTACTTC. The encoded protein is CASSLGPSPYEQYF.

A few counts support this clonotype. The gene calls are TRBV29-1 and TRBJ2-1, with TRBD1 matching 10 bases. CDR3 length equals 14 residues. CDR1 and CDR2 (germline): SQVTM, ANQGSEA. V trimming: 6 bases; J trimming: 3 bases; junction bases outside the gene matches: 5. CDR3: CSVARDRGYNEQFF. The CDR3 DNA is TGCAGCGTGGCCCGGGACAGGGGCTACAATGAGCAGTTCTTC.

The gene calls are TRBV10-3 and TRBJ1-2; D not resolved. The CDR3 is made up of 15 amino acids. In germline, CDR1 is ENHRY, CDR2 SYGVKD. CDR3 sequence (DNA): TGTGCATCCCACGGGCGTACCTATACCAACTATGGCTACACCTTC. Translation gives CASHGRTYTNYGYTF.